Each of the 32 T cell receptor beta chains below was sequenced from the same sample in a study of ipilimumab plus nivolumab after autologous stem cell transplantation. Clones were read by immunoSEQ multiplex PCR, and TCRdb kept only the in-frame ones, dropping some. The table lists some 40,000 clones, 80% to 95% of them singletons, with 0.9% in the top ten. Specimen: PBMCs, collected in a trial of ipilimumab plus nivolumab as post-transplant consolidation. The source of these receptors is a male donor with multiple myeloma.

CDR3 sequence (DNA): TGTGCCAGCTCACCAGTTACAGTAGGCTCCTACGAGCAGTACTTC. This codes for CASSPVTVGSYEQYF. The V call is TRBV18, the J call TRBJ2-7, with unresolved D. Trimming took 2 bases from V and 0 from J, leaving 11 bases between them. This CDR3 is 15 amino acids long. Germline V gene lookup returns CDR1 KGHSH and CDR2 LQKENI.

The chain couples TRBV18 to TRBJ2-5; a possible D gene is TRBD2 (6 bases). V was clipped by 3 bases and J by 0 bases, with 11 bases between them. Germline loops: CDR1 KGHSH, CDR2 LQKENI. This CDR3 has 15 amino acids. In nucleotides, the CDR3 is TGTGCCAGCTCACCGGGCGCGGGAAACCAAGAGACCCAGTACTTC. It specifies CASSPGAGNQETQYF.

The CDR3 protein is CASSLDAYNEQFF. DNA for the CDR3: TGTGCCAGCAGCTTAGACGCCTACAATGAGCAGTTCTTC. V is TRBV11-1 and J is TRBJ2-1; D is undetermined. The CDR3 loop spans 13 amino acids. With 1 base removed from V and 2 bases from J, the gap between germline ends came to 3 bases. The germline CDR1 and CDR2 sequences are SGHAT and FQDESV (reference sequence).

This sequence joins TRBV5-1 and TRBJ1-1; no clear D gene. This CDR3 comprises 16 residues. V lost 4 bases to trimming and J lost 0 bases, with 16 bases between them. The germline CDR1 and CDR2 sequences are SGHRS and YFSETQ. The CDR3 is CASSVVSGRVNTEAFF. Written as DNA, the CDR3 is TGCGCCAGCAGCGTCGTATCCGGGAGAGTGAACACTGAAGCTTTCTTT.

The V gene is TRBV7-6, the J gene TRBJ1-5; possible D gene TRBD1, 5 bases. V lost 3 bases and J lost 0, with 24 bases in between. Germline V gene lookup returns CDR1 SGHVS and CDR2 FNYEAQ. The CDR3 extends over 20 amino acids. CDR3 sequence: CASSLGRQTGFFYSNQPQHF. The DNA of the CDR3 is TGTGCCAGCAGCTTGGGGCGACAGACCGGTTTTTTTTATAGCAATCAGCCCCAGCATTTT.

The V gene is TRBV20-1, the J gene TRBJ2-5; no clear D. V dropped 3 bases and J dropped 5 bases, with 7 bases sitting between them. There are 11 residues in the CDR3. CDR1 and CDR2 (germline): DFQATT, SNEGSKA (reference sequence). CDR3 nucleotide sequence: TGCAGTGCTAGTACGGGCGAGACCCAGTACTTC. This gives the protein CSASTGETQYF.

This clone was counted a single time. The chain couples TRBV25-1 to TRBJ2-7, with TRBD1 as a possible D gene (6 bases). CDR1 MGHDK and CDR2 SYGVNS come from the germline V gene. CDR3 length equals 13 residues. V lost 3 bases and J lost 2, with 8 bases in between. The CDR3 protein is CASSDQGPYEQYF. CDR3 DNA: TGTGCCAGCAGTGATCAGGGGCCCTACGAGCAGTACTTC.

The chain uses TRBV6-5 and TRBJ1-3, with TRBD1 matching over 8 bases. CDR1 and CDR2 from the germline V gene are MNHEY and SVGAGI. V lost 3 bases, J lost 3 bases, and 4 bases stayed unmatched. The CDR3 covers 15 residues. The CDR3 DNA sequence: TGTGCCAGCAGTTATACGACAGGGGTTGGAAACACCATATATTTT. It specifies CASSYTTGVGNTIYF.

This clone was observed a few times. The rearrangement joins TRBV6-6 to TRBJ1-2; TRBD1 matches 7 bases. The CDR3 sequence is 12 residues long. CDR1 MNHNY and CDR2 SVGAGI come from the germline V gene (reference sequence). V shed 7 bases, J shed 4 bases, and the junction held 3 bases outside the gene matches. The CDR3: CASNGQAYGYTF. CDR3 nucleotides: TGTGCCAGCAACGGACAGGCCTATGGCTACACCTTC.

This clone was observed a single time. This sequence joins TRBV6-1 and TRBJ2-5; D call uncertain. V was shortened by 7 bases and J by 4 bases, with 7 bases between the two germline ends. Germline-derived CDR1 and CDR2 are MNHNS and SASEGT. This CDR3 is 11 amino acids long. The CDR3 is CASNILETQYF. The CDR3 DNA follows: TGTGCCAGCAATATATTAGAGACCCAGTACTTC.

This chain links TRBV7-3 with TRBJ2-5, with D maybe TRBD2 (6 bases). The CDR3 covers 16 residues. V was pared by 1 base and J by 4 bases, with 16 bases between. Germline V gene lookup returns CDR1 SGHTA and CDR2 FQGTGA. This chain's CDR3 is CASSLNGGAGSETQYF. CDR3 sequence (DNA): TGTGCCAGCAGCTTAAATGGGGGTGCGGGGTCAGAGACCCAGTACTTC.

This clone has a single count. The CDR3 loop is CAWSVGQGETQYF. The CDR3 DNA sequence: TGTGCCTGGAGTGTGGGGCAGGGAGAGACCCAGTACTTC. The rearrangement uses TRBV30 and TRBJ2-5; weak D call: TRBD1 (5 bases). Germline values: CDR1 GTSNPN, CDR2 SVGIG (reference sequence). Trimming stripped 0 bases from V and 4 bases from J, with 9 bases between. The CDR3 runs to 13 residues.

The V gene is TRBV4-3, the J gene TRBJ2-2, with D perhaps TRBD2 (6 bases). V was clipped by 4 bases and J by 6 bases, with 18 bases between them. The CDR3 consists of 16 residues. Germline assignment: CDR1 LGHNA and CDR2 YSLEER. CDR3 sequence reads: CASSPEGTVTAGELFF. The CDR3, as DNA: TGCGCCAGCAGCCCCGAGGGGACTGTGACGGCCGGGGAGCTGTTTTTT.

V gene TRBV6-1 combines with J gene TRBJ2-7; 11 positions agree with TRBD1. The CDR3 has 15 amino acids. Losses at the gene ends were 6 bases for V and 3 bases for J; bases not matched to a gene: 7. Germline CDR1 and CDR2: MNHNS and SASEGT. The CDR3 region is CASSRDRGMVYEQYF. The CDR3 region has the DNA TGTGCCAGCAGCCGGGACAGGGGGATGGTCTACGAGCAGTACTTC.

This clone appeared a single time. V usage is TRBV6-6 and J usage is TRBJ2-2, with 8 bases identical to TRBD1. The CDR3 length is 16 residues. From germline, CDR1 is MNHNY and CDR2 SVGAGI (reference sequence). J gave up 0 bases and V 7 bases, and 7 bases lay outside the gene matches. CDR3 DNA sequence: TGTGCCAGCAACGTCAAACAGGGGGCGAACACCGGGGAGCTGTTTTTT. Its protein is CASNVKQGANTGELFF.

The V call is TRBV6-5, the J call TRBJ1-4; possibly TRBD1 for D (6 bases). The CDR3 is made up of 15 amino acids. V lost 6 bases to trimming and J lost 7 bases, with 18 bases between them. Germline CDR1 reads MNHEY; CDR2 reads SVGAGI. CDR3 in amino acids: CASRGNRGAGEKLFF. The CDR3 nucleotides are TGTGCCAGCAGAGGCAACCGGGGGGCTGGTGAAAAACTGTTTTTT.

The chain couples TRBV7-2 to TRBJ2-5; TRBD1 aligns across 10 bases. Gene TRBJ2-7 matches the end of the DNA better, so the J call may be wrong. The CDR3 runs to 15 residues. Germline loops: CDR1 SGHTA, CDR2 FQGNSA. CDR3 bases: TGTGCCAGCAGCCGGCCCGGGACAGGGGAGTACGAGCAGTACTTC. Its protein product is CASSRPGTGEYEQYF.

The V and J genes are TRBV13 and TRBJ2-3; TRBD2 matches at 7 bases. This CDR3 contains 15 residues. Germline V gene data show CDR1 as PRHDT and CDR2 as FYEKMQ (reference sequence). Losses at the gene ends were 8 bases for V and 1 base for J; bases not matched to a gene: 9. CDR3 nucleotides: TGTGCCAGCCGACCTAGCGGTTTCGGCACAGATACGCAGTATTTT. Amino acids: CASRPSGFGTDTQYF. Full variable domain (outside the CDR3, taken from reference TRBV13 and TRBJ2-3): AAGVIQSPRHLIKEKRETATLKCYPIPRHDTVYWYQQGPGQDPQFLISFYEKMQSDKGSIPDRFSAQQFSDYHSELNMSSLELGDSALYFCASRPSGFGTDTQYFGPGTRLTVL.

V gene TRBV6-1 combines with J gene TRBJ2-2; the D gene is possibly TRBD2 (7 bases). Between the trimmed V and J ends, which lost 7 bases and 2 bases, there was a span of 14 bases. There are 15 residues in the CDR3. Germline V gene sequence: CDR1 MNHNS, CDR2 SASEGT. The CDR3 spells CASKATGGNTGELFF. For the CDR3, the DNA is TGTGCCAGCAAAGCCACGGGGGGCAACACCGGGGAGCTGTTTTTT.

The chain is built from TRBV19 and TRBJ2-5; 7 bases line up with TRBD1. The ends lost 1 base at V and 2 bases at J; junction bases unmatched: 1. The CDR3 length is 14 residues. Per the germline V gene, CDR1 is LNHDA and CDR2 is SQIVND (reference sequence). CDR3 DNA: TGTGCCAGTAGTATAGGACAGGGACAAGAGACCCAGTACTTC. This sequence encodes CASSIGQGQETQYF.

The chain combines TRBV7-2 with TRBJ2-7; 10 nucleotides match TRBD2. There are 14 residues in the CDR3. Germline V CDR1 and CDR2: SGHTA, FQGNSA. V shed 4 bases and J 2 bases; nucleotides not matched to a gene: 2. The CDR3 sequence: CASSWTSGTYEQYF. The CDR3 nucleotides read TGTGCCAGCAGCTGGACTAGCGGCACCTACGAGCAGTACTTC.

In DNA form, the CDR3 reads TGTGCCAGCAGCTCGGGTCTTAGAGCCGGGGAGCTGTTTTTT. It is translated as CASSSGLRAGELFF. The chain couples TRBV11-2 to TRBJ2-2; D gene uncertain. CDR1 SGHAT and CDR2 FQNNGV come from the germline V gene. V was shortened by 4 bases and J by 6 bases, with 12 bases between the two germline ends. The CDR3 loop spans 14 amino acids.

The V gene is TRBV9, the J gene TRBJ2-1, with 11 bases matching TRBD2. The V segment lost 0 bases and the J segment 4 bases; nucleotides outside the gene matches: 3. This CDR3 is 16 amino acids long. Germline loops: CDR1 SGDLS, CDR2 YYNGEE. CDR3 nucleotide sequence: TGTGCCAGCAGCGTAGGACTAGCGGGAATGTACAATGAGCAGTTCTTC. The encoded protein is CASSVGLAGMYNEQFF.

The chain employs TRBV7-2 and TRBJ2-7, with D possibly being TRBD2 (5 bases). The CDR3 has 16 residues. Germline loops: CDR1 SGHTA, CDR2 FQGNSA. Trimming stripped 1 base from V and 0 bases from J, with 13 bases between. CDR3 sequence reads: CASSLGAGSSSYEQYF. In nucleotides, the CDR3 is TGTGCCAGCAGCTTAGGGGCGGGCAGCAGCTCCTACGAGCAGTACTTC.

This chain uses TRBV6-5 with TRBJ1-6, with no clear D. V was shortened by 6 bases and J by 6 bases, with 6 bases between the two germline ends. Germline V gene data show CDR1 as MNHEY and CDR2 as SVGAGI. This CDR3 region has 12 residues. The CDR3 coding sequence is TGTGCCAGCAGGGGTCTTAATTCACCCCTCCACTTT. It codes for CASRGLNSPLHF.

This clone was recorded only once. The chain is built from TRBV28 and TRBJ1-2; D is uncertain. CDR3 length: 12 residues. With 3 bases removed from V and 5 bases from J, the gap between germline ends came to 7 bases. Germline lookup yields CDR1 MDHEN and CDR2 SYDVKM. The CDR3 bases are TGTGCCAGCAGTTTTGTATCGTATGGCTACACCTTC. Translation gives CASSFVSYGYTF.

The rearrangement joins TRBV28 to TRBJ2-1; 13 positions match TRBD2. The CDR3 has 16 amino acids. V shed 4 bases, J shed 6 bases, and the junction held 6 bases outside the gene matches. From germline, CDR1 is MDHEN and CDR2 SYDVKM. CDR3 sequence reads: CASSSPRTSGSNEQFF. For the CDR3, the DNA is TGTGCCAGCAGTTCCCCCAGGACTAGCGGGAGCAATGAGCAGTTCTTC.

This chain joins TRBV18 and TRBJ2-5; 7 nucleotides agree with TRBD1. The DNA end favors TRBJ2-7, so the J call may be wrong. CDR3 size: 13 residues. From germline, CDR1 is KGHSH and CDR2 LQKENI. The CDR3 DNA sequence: TGTGCCAGCTCACCGGGACAGACCTACGAGCAGTACTTC. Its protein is CASSPGQTYEQYF.

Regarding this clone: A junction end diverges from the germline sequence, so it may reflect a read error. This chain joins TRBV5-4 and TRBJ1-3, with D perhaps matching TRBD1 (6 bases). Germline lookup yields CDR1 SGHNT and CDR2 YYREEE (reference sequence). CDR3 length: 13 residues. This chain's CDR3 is CASSLDFSDSPDF. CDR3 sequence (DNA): TGTGCCAGCAGCTTGGATTTTTCGGACAGCCCCGATTTT.

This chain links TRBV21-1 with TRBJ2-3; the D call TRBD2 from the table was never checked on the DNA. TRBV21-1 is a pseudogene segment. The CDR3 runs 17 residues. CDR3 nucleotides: TGTGCCAGCAGCAAAGGCCCGACTAGCGGAGCCTCAGATACGCAGTATTTT. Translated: CASSKGPTSGASDTQYF.

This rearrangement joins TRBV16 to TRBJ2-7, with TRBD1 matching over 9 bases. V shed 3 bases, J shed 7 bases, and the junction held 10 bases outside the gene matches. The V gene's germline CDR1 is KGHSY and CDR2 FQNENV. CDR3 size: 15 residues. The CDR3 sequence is CASSQWDRVEYEQYF. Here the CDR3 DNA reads TGTGCCAGCAGCCAGTGGGACAGGGTGGAATATGAGCAGTACTTC.

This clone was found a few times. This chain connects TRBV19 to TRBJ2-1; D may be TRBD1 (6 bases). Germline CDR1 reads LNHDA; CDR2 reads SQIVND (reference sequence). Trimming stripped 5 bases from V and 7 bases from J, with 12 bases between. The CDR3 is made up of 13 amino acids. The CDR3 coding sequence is TGTGCCAGTAGTCCCCCAGGGGAGAATGAGCAGTTCTTC. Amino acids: CASSPPGENEQFF. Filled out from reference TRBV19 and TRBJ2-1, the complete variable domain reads DGGITQSPKYLFRKEGQNVTLSCEQNLNHDAMYWYRQDPGQGLRLIYYSQIVNDFQKGDIAEGYSVSREKKESFPLTVTSAQKNPTAFYLCASSPPGENEQFFGPGTRLTVL.